The clone carrying this T cell receptor beta chain was seen more than once but under ten times. This sample is drawn from a study of regulatory T cells in long-lasting Graves disease. Study as a whole: For under 3 months, newly diagnosed Graves' patients had been taking antithyroid drugs.

The J segment lost 6 bases and the V segment lost 3 bases, leaving 9 bases of the junction unmatched. The CDR3 loop spans 17 amino acids. CDR1 is ENHRY and CDR2 is SYGVKD in the germline V gene. Researchers made TCR beta libraries by using iRepertoire HTBI primers and running Arm-PCR on CDR3 regions. TCRdb itself ran the multiplex PCR reads through MiXCR, one entry per CDR3 protein. Of around 450,000 distinct CDR3 sequences listed, about 16% are singletons. Noted time point: newly diagnosed GD, antithyroid drugs for less than 3 months. After RNA was extracted from PBMCs, the TCR library was made from it. The same data also contributed to another study, on T cells in Graves' hyperthyroidism and ophthalmopathy. As reported in that work: A set of HTBI primers served as the primers for a first-round RT-PCR of the TCR CDR3.

The TCR sequence derives from a young woman with Graves disease. This chain uses TRBV10-3 with TRBJ2-3, with 13 bases lining up with TRBD2. This specimen was peripheral blood mononuclear cells (PBMCs), taken at new diagnosis, from a patient treated with antithyroid drugs. The CDR3 spells CAISDRRTSGRADTQYF. Written as DNA, the CDR3 is TGTGCCATCAGTGACCGACGAACTAGCGGGAGGGCCGATACGCAGTATTTT.